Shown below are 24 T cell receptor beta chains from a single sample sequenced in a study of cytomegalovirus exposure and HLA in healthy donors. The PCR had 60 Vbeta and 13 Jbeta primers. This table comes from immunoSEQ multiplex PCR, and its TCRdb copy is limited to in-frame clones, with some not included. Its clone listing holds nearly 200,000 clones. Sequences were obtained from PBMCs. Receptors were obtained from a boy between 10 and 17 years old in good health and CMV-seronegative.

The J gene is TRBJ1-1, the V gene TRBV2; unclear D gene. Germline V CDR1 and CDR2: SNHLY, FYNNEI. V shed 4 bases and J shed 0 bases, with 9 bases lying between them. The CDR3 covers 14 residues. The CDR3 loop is CASSGSGMNTEAFF. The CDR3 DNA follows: TGTGCCAGCAGTGGGTCAGGAATGAACACTGAAGCTTTCTTT.

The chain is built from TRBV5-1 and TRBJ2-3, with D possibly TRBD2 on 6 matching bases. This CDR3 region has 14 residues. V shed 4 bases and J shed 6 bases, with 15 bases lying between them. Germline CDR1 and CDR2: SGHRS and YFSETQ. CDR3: CASSIGPGGDTQYF. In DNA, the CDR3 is TGCGCCAGCAGCATTGGTCCCGGAGGGGATACGCAGTATTTT.

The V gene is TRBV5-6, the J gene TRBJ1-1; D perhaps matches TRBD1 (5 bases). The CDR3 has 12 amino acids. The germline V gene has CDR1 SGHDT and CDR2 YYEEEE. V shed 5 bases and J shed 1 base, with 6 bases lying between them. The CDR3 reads CASRTANTEAFF. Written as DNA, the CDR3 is TGTGCCAGCAGGACAGCGAACACTGAAGCTTTCTTT.

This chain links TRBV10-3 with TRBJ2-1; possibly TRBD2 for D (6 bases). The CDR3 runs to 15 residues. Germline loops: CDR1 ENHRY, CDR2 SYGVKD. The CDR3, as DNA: TGTGTCTCACGGGGGTGGGATTCCCCCTACAATGAGCAGTTCTTC. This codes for CVSRGWDSPYNEQFF.

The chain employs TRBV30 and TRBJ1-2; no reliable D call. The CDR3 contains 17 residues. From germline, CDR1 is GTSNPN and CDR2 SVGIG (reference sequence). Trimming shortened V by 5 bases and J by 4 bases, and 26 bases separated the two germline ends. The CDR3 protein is CAWVPRPSRGQIYGYTF. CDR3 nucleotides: TGTGCCTGGGTACCTCGGCCGTCTCGGGGTCAGATCTATGGCTACACCTTC.

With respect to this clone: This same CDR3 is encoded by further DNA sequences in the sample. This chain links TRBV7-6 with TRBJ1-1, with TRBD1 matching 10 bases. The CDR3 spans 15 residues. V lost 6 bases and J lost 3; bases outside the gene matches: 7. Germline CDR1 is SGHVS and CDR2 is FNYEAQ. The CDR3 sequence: CASRQGTGVDTEAFF. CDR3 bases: TGTGCCAGCAGACAAGGGACAGGGGTGGACACTGAAGCTTTCTTT.

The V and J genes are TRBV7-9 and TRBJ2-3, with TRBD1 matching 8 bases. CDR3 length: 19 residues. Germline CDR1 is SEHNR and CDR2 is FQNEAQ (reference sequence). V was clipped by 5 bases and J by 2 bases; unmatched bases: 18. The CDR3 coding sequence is TGTGCCAGCAGCACAACCCTGGAGACAGGGGCCGTATTCACAGATACGCAGTATTTT. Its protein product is CASSTTLETGAVFTDTQYF.

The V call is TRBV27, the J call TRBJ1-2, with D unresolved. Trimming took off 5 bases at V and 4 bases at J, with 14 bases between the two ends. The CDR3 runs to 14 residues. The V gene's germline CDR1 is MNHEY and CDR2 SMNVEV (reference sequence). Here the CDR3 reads CASSSGRWGYGYTF. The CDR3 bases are TGTGCCAGCAGTAGCGGGCGGTGGGGCTATGGCTACACCTTC.

The CDR3 sequence is CASSPGGRANEQFF. The CDR3 region has the DNA TGTGCCAGCAGCCCGGGAGGCAGGGCCAATGAGCAGTTCTTC. This chain links TRBV11-3 with TRBJ2-1; 7 positions agree with TRBD2. V lost 5 bases and J lost 6; bases outside the gene matches: 7. The CDR3 contains 14 residues. Germline CDR1 is SGHNT and CDR2 is YENEEA. The whole variable domain, remainder taken from reference TRBV11-3 and TRBJ2-1, is EAGVVQSPRYKIIEKKQPVAFWCNPISGHNTLYWYLQNLGQGPELLIRYENEEAVDDSQLPKDRFSAERLKGVDSTLKIQPAELGDSAVYLCASSPGGRANEQFFGPGTRLTVL.

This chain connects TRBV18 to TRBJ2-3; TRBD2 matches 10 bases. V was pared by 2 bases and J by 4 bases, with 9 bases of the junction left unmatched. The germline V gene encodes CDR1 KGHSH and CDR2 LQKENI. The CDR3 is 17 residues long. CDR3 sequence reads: CASSPSGLAGAADTQYF. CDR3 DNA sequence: TGTGCCAGCTCACCATCCGGGCTAGCGGGGGCCGCAGATACGCAGTATTTT.

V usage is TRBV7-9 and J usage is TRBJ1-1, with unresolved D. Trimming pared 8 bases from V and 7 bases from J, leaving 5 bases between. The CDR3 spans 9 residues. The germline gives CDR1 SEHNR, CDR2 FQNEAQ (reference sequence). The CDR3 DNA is TGTGCCAGCTCCCATGAAGCTTTCTTT. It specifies CASSHEAFF. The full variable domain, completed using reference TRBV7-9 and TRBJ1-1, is DTGVSQNPRHKITKRGQNVTFRCDPISEHNRLYWYRQTLGQGPEFLTYFQNEAQLEKSRLLSDRFSAERPKGSFSTLEIQRTEQGDSAMYLCASSHEAFFGQGTRLTVV.

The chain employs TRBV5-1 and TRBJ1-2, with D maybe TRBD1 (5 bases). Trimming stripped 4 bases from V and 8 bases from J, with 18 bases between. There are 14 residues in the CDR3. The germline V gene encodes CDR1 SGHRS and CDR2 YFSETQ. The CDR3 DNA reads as TGCGCCAGCAGCGACACACCAGGGAAAGGCGGCTACACCTTC. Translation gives CASSDTPGKGGYTF.

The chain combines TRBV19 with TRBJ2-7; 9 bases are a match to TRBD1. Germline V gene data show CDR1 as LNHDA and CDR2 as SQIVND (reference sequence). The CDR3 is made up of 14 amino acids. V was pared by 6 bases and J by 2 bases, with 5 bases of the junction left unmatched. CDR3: CASSDRGGPYEQYF. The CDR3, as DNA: TGTGCCAGTAGCGACAGGGGGGGTCCCTACGAGCAGTACTTC. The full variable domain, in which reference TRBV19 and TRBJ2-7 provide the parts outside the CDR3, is DGGITQSPKYLFRKEGQNVTLSCEQNLNHDAMYWYRQDPGQGLRLIYYSQIVNDFQKGDIAEGYSVSREKKESFPLTVTSAQKNPTAFYLCASSDRGGPYEQYFGPGTRLTVT.

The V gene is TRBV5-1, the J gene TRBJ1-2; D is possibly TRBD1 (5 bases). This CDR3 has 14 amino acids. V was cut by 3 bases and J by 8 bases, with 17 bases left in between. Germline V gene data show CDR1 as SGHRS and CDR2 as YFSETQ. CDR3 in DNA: TGCGCCAGCAGCTACCAGGGAGGGGATCGGGGCTACACCTTC. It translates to CASSYQGGDRGYTF.

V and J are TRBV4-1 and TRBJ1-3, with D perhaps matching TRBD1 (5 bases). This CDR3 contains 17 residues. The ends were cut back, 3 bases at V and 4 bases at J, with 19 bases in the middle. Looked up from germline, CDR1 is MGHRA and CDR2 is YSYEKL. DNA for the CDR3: TGCGCCAGCAGCCAGAGCGGGCTTAGACAGACAGGAAACACCATATATTTT. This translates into CASSQSGLRQTGNTIYF.

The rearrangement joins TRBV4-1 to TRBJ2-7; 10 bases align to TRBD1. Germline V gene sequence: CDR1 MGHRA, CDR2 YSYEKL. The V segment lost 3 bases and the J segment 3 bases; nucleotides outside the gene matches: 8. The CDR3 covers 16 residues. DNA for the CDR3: TGCGCCAGCAGCCACTACACCGGGACAGGGGACTACGAGCAGTACTTC. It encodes CASSHYTGTGDYEQYF.

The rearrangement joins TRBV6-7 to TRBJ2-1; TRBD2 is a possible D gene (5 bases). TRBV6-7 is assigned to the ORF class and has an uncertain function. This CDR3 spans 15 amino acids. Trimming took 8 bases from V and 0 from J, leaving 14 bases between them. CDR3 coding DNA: TGTGCCAGCTATCCCGAGGGCAGCTCCTACAATGAGCAGTTCTTC. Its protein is CASYPEGSSYNEQFF.

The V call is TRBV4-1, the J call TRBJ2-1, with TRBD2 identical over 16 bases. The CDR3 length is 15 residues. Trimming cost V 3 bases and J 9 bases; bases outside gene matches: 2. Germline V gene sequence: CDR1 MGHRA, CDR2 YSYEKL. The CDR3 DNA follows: TGCGCCAGCAGCCAGGGACTAGCGGGGGGGCCTGAGCAGTTCTTC. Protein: CASSQGLAGGPEQFF.

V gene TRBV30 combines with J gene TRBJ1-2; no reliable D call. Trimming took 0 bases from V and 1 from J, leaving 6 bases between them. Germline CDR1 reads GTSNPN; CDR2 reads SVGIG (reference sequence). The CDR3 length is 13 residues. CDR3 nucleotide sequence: TGTGCCTGGAGTGTACAACGTAACTATGGCTACACCTTC. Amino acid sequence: CAWSVQRNYGYTF.

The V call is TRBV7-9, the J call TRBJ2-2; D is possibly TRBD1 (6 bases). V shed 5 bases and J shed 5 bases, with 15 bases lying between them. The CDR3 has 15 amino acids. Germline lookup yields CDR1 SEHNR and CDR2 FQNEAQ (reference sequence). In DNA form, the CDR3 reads TGTGCCAGCAGCCCGGCCCCGGGACAAACCGGGGAGCTGTTTTTT. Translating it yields CASSPAPGQTGELFF.

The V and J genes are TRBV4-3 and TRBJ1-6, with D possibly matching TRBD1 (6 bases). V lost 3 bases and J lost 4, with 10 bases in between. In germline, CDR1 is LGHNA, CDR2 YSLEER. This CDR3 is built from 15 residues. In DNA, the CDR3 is TGCGCCAGCAGCCAGGGGGACATGTATAATTCACCCCTCCACTTT. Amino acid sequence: CASSQGDMYNSPLHF.

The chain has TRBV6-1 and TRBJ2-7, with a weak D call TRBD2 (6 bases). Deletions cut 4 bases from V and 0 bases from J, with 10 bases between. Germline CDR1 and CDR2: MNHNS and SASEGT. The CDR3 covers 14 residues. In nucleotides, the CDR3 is TGTGCCAGCAGTGGCGGGACTTTCTCCTACGAGCAGTACTTC. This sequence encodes CASSGGTFSYEQYF.

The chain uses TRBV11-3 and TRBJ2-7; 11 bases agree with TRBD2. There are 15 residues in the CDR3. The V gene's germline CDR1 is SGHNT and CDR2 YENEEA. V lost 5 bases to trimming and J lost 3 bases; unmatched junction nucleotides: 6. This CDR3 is CASSLTSGGIYEQYF. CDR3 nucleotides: TGTGCCAGCAGCCTAACTAGCGGGGGAATCTACGAGCAGTACTTC.

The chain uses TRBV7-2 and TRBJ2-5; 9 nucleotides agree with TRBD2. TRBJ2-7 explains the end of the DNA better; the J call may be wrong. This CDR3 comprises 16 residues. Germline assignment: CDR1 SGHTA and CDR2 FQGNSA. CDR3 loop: CASSLGPAGGSYEQYF. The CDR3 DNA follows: TGTGCCAGCAGCTTAGGACCAGCGGGGGGATCCTACGAGCAGTACTTC.